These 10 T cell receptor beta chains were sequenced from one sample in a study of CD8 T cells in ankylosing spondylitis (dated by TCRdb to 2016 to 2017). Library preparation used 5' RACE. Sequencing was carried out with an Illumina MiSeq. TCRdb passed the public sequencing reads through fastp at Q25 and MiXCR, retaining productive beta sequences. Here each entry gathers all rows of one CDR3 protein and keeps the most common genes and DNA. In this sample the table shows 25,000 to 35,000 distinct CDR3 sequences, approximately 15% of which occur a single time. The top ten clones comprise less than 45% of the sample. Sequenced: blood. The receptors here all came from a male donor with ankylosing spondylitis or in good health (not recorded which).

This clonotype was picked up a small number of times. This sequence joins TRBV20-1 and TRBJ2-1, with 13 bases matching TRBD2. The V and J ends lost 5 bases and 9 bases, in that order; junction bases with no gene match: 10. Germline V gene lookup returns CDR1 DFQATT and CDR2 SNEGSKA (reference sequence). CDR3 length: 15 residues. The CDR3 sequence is CSAGPPGLAGLEQFF. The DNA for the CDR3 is TGCAGTGCTGGACCACCGGGACTAGCGGGACTTGAGCAGTTCTTC.

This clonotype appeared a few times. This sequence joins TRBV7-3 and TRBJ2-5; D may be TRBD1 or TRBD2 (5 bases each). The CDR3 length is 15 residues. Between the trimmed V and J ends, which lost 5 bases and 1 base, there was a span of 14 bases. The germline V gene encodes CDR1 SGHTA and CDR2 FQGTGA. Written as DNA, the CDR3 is TGTGCCAGCAGCCGAGGGGCCTCCCCCCAAGAGACCCAGTACTTC. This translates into CASSRGASPQETQYF.

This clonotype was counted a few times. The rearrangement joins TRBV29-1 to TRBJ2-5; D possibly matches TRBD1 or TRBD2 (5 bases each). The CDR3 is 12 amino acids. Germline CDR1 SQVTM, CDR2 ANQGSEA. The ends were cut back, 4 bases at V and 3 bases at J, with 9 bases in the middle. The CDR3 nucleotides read TGCAGCGTTGGCCAGGGAGAAGAGACCCAGTACTTC. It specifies CSVGQGEETQYF.

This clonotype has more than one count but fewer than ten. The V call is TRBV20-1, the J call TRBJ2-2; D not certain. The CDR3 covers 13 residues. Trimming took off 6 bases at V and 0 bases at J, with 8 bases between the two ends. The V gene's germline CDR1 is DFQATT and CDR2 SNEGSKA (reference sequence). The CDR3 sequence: CSAPSPNTGELFF. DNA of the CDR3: TGCAGTGCCCCCTCCCCGAACACCGGGGAGCTGTTTTTT.

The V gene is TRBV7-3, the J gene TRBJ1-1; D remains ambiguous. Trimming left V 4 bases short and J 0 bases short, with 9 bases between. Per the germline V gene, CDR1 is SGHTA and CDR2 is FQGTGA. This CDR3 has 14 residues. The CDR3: CASSSGQLNTEAFF. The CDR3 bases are TGTGCCAGCAGCTCCGGGCAGTTGAACACTGAAGCTTTCTTT. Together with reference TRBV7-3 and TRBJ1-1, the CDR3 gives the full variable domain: GAGVSQTPSNKVTEKGKYVELRCDPISGHTALYWYRQSLGQGPEFLIYFQGTGAADDSGLPNDRFFAVRPEGSVSTLKIQRTERGDSAVYLCASSSGQLNTEAFFGQGTRLTVV.

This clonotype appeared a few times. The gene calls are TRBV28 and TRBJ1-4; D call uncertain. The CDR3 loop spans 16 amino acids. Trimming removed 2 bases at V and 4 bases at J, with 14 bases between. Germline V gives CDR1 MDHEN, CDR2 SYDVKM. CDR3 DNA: TGTGCCAGCAGTTTAAGCGGCAGCCGAGTTAATGAAAAACTGTTTTTT. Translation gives CASSLSGSRVNEKLFF.

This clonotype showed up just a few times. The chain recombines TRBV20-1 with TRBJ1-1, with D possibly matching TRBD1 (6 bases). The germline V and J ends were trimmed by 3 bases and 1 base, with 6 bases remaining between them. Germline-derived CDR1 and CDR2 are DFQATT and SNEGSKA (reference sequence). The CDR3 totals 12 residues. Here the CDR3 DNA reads TGCAGTGCTAGGGGACAGAACACTGAAGCTTTCTTT. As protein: CSARGQNTEAFF.

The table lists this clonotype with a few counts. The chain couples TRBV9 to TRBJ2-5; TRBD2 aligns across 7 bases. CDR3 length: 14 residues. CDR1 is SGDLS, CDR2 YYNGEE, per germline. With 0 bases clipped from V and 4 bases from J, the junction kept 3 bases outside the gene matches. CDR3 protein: CASSVAGGGETQYF. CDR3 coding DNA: TGTGCCAGCAGCGTAGCGGGGGGAGGAGAGACCCAGTACTTC.

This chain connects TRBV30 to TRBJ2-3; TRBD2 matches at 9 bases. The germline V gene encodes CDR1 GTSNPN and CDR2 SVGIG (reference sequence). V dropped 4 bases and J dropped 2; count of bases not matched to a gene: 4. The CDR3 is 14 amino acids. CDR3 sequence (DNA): TGTGCCTGGATATCTAGCGGGAACACAGATACGCAGTATTTT. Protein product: CAWISSGNTDTQYF.

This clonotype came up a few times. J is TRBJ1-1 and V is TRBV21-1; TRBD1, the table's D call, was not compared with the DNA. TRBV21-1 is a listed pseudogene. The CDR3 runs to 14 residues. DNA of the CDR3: TGTGCCAGCAGGAGGGGTAACATGAACACTGAAGCTTTCTTT. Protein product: CASRRGNMNTEAFF.